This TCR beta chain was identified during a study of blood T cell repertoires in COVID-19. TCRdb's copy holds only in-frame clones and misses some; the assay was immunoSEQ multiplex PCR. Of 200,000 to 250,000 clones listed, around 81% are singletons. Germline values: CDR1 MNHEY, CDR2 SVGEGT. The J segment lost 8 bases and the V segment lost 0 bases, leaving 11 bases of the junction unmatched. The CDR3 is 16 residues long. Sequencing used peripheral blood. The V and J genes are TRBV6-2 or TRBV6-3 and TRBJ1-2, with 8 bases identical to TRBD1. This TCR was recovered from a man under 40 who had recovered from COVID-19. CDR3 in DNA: TGTGCCAGCAGTTACTCGAATGGCAGGGGGCCTCGCGGCTACACCTTC. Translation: CASSYSNGRGPRGYTF.